This T cell receptor beta chain was captured by sequencing in a study of vaccination effects on CD4 cells after COVID-19. Turning to this clone: Its antigen is not identified.

TCRdb's table, derived via immunoSEQ multiplex PCR, lists solely in-frame clones and lacks some. The sample has 24,000 or so clones; approximately 70% are singletons. Germline V gene lookup returns CDR1 MDHEN and CDR2 SYDVKM. This CDR3 contains 14 residues. The V end was cut by 10 bases, the J end by 0 bases, with 13 bases between. Sequencing was preceded by expansion of antigen-specific CD4+ T cells with viral peptide pools in the ViraFEST assay. Once cultured for approximately eleven days, the cells underwent separation to obtain CD4+ T cells. PCR-confirmed SARS-CoV-2 infection occurred in the person between March and December 2020.

The chain recombines TRBV28 with TRBJ2-1, with unresolved D. Material: CD4+ T cells from PBMCs cultured with SARS-CoV-2 spike peptides, obtained before COVID-19 vaccination. This sequence was found in a human donor who had a prior SARS-CoV-2 infection. CDR3 nucleotide sequence: TGTGCCACCGTGGGGTGGAGCTCCTACAATGAGCAGTTCTTC. The encoded protein is CATVGWSSYNEQFF.